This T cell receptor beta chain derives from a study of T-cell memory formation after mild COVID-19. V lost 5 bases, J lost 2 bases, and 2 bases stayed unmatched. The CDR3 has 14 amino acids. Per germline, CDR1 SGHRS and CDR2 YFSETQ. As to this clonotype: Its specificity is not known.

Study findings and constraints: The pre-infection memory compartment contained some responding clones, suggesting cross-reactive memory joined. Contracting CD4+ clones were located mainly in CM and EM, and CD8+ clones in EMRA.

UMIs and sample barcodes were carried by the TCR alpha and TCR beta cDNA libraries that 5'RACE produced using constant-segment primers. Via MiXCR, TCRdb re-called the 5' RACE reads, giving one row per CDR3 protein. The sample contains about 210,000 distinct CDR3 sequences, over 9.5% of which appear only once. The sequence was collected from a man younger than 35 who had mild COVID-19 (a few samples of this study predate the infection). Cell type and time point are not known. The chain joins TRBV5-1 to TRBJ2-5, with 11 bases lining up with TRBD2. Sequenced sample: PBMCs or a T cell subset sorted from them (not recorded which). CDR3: CASSPSGGQETQYF. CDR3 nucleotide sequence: TGCGCCAGCAGTCCTAGCGGGGGGCAAGAGACCCAGTACTTC.